This T cell receptor beta chain was retrieved from a study of T cells in Graves' hyperthyroidism and ophthalmopathy (dated by TCRdb to about 2019). For the study in its entirety: Peripheral blood samples were taken at the time of initial diagnosis, prior to any treatment. A discovery cohort of about 96 patients, roughly 40 with Graves' ophthalmopathy and approximately 57 with stable Graves' hyperthyroidism, was used to find distinguishing TCR V-J signatures. An independent validation cohort of under 20 hyperthyroidism patients and more than 15 patients who later progressed to ophthalmopathy tested prospective prediction of ophthalmopathy. The 100 discovery patients were divided at random into training and test sets in a 7:3 ratio. Thyroid tissue and blood T-cell repertoires from about six Graves' hyperthyroidism patients were also compared in the study. After sampling, hyperthyroidism patients received methimazole starting at 30 mg daily, and ophthalmopathy patients received high-dose intravenous methylprednisolone. TCR Vbeta CDR3 sequencing of 120 to 150 peripheral blood samples (43 ophthalmopathy, 75 to 80 hyperthyroidism and roughly 17 progressor patients) is reported in the paper. Points the paper makes about the study in general: In validation, the model predicted progression to ophthalmopathy a median of about 6 months before onset, with about 64% sensitivity and 72.22% specificity. A 13 V-J signature model separated ophthalmopathy from stable hyperthyroidism, with 87.88% sensitivity and roughly 84% specificity in cross-validation and 80%/75% in testing. No statistical method was used to set the sample size in advance, and investigators knew the group allocation. Most expanded thyroid clonotypes (frequency above 0.001) were also found in blood, which suggests that blood repertoires may mirror thyroid immune responses.

Trimming removed 4 bases from V and 0 bases from J, leaving 16 bases between the germline ends. The CDR3 runs 15 amino acids, cysteine and phenylalanine included. The DNA shown is the 45-base CDR3, in frame from base 1. From a lookup of the germline V gene, CDR1 and CDR2 are SQVTM and ANQGSEA. Amplification of TCR beta CDR3 regions was carried out from RNA transcripts. A first-round RT-PCR of the TCR CDR3 used the HTBI primer set with the Qiagen OneStep RT-PCR kit. The libraries were constructed in a second round of multiplex PCR and then size-selected and purified. Sequencing of the libraries was done on an Illumina HiSeq2000 using paired-end 100 bp reads. The study's processing was this. Raw data were processed with SOAPnuke, discarding reads with adapters, uncalled bases, mean Phred below 15, or no exact constant-primer or identifier match. High-quality paired reads were merged using COPE v1.2.5, and each unique nucleotide sequence was defined as a clonotype. MiTCR v1.1 was used to align the clonotypes against IMGT TRBV, TRBD and TRBJ reference segments. Analysis was restricted to V-J combinations with a frequency above 0.0001, which covered 98% to 99.2% of repertoires. A TCS score was defined as the ratio of F50 (clonal expansion) to E x V (chaos), with BLOSUM62-based TCRdist applied between CDR3 peptides within each V-J. Welch's t-statistics and random forest reduced roughly 500 V-J features to around 14, which were used in a naive Bayes classifier (R e1071). TCRdb passed the public sequencing reads through fastp at Q25 and MiXCR, retaining productive beta sequences. A single entry per CDR3 protein holds the most common genes and DNA from its merged rows. The V and J calls come from TCRdb's annotation, not from the publication. In this sample the table shows around 430,000 distinct CDR3 sequences, 14% to 15% of which occur a single time. Approximately 30% of the sample is held by the ten biggest clonotypes.

Graves' hyperthyroidism was defined as stable when no progression to ophthalmopathy occurred over 18 months of follow-up. Hyperthyroidism patients were newly diagnosed, with disease duration under 2 months, and aged 18 to 65 years. The study excluded patients with uncontrolled infections, other autoimmune diseases, pregnancy or lactation. Clinical symptoms, serum thyroxine and TRAb, thyroid ultrasound, and orbital computed tomography formed the basis for the diagnoses. PBMCs were separated from roughly 9.3 ml of fresh peripheral blood using Ficoll-Paque density gradient centrifugation. Total RNA was extracted with Trizol reagent, and quality was checked on an Agilent 2100 Bioanalyzer. This clonotype has ten or more counts. What this receptor recognizes is not known. No much larger clone is present one base from it, and per-base qualities are unavailable.

The sequence links TRBV29-1 to TRBJ2-7, with a tentative D call of TRBD1 or TRBD2, each matching 7 bases. This clonotype originated in a woman aged 25 to 39 with Graves' hyperthyroidism. What was sequenced was blood. DNA sequence: TGCAGCGTTGCCGGACGGGGGGACAGCTCCTACGAGCAGTACTTC. This codes for CSVAGRGDSSYEQYF.